This T cell receptor beta chain was sequenced during a study of OX40 agonist ivuxolimab in advanced cancers. Across the whole study: Under the entry rules, prior anti-PD-1, anti-PD-L1 or anti-CTLA-4 therapy was allowed, and approximately 40% had some. Study-wide findings and caveats: The expanded peripheral T cells' antigen specificity was not determined. Researchers report that CD8+ T cells had, on average, more expanded clones than CD4+.

Worth noting for this clone: The antigen remains unidentified.

This CDR3 contains 14 residues. V lost 5 bases to trimming and J lost 7 bases; unmatched junction nucleotides: 7. Per germline, CDR1 SGHTA and CDR2 FQGNSA. TCRdb's table, derived via immunoSEQ multiplex PCR, lists solely in-frame clones and lacks some. In the table there are some 85,000 clones, more than 80% of which are singletons. The TCR was taken from an adult with an advanced solid tumor such as melanoma, head and neck, liver or kidney cancer. The material was CD4+ or CD8+ T cells sorted from blood, obtained in a trial of the OX40 agonist ivuxolimab. The chain recombines TRBV7-2 with TRBJ2-1, with TRBD2 matching over 8 bases. This chain's CDR3 is CASSLGLATNEQFF. For the CDR3, the DNA is TGTGCCAGCAGCCTCGGACTAGCCACTAATGAGCAGTTCTTC.